The next 25 T cell receptor beta chains were all read from a single sample in a study of blood T cell repertoires in COVID-19. Libraries were prepared by immunoSEQ multiplex PCR; TCRdb keeps only in-frame clonotypes and omits some of them. The sample shows 80,000 to 130,000 clones, just under 95% of them seen only once. The material sequenced was peripheral blood. The receptors were gathered from a man aged 70-80 years with acute or convalescent COVID-19.

The chain is built from TRBV5-1 and TRBJ2-3; D call uncertain. Germline V gene sequence: CDR1 SGHRS, CDR2 YFSETQ. The CDR3 has 16 residues. Trimming shortened V by 0 bases and J by 0 bases, and 11 bases separated the two germline ends. The CDR3 sequence is CASSLGSGPSTDTQYF. The CDR3 bases are TGCGCCAGCAGCTTGGGGTCGGGTCCTAGCACAGATACGCAGTATTTT. The variable domain in full, with the rest retrieved from reference TRBV5-1 and TRBJ2-3, is KAGVTQTPRYLIKTRGQQVTLSCSPISGHRSVSWYQQTPGQGLQFLFEYFSETQRNKGNFPGRFSGRQFSNSRSEMNVSTLELGDSALYLCASSLGSGPSTDTQYFGPGTRLTVL.

The chain links TRBV6-1 to TRBJ2-5; 8 positions match TRBD2. The CDR3 runs 17 residues. In germline, CDR1 is MNHNS, CDR2 SASEGT. V was clipped by 4 bases and J by 4 bases; unmatched bases: 14. CDR3 coding DNA: TGTGCCAGCAGTGGAGCCCTTCCCGGGAGGGCTTTAGAGACCCAGTACTTC. Translating gives CASSGALPGRALETQYF.

This rearrangement joins TRBV6-5 to TRBJ1-2; perhaps TRBD1 as D (5 bases). This CDR3 has 14 amino acids. The V and J ends lost 0 bases and 2 bases respectively, with 7 bases between them. The germline V gene encodes CDR1 MNHEY and CDR2 SVGAGI. The CDR3 nucleotides read TGTGCCAGCAGTTACTCAGGGGTCAACTATGGCTACACCTTC. Translating it yields CASSYSGVNYGYTF.

The CDR3 region is CASSQDRGVEQFF. The CDR3 DNA is TGTGCCAGCAGCCAAGACCGGGGAGTCGAGCAGTTCTTC. The chain employs TRBV3-1 (or the pseudogene TRBV3-2) and TRBJ2-1; D possibly corresponds to TRBD2 (5 bases). Germline V CDR1 and CDR2: LGHDT, YNNKEL (reference sequence). The V gene lost 0 bases and the J gene lost 10 bases, with 10 bases spanning the gap. This CDR3 spans 13 amino acids.

The chain is built from TRBV19 and TRBJ2-5; TRBD1 agrees at 11 bases. CDR3 length equals 16 residues. V was clipped by 3 bases and J by 4 bases; unmatched bases: 7. Germline V gene sequence: CDR1 LNHDA, CDR2 SQIVND (reference sequence). Here the CDR3 DNA reads TGTGCCAGTAGTATCCTCGGACAGGGGGCCAGAGAGACCCAGTACTTC. It is translated as CASSILGQGARETQYF.

The chain carries TRBV10-3 and TRBJ1-5, with 8 bases matching TRBD1. Trimming took 8 bases from V and 5 from J; bases not matched to a gene: 5. Germline V gene sequence: CDR1 ENHRY, CDR2 SYGVKD. The CDR3 is 13 amino acids. Here the CDR3 DNA reads TGTGCCATCGGGGACAGGCTATATCAGCCCCAGCATTTT. Protein sequence: CAIGDRLYQPQHF.

V usage is TRBV7-9 and J usage is TRBJ1-2; D not certain. Germline CDR1 and CDR2: SEHNR and FQNEAQ (reference sequence). The CDR3 extends over 14 amino acids. V gave up 1 base and J gave up 6 bases, with 12 bases separating them. The CDR3 bases are TGTGCCAGCAGCTTAGGTGTGGGCGGGGATGGCTACACCTTC. It encodes CASSLGVGGDGYTF.

The chain uses TRBV5-1 and TRBJ2-7, with TRBD1 matching 9 bases. The CDR3 is 14 residues long. The V gene's germline CDR1 is SGHRS and CDR2 YFSETQ. V lost 2 bases, J lost 2 bases, and 2 bases stayed unmatched. The CDR3 loop is CASSFGTGPYEQYF. The DNA of the CDR3 is TGCGCCAGCAGCTTCGGGACAGGGCCCTACGAGCAGTACTTC.

This chain joins TRBV6-4 and TRBJ1-1; TRBD1 aligns across 10 bases. CDR3 size: 14 residues. V was pared by 6 bases and J by 2 bases, with 3 bases of the junction left unmatched. Germline CDR1 reads MRHNA; CDR2 reads SNTAGT. The CDR3: CASRRDRGNTEAFF. In DNA, the CDR3 is TGTGCCAGCAGGAGGGACAGGGGAAACACTGAAGCTTTCTTT.

This chain joins TRBV10-2 and TRBJ2-5; 9 bases align to TRBD1. This CDR3 has 13 residues. Germline V gives CDR1 WSHSY, CDR2 SAAADI. Unmatched junction bases numbered 7, after V lost 10 bases and J lost 4 bases. The CDR3 coding sequence is TGCGCCACCACACAGGGGGCCCCAGAGACCCAGTACTTC. Translation: CATTQGAPETQYF.

This clone was seen a single time. This chain uses TRBV5-1 with TRBJ2-3; 8 bases match TRBD1. CDR1 SGHRS and CDR2 YFSETQ come from the germline V gene. The CDR3 covers 16 residues. Unmatched junction bases numbered 11, after V lost 6 bases and J lost 2 bases. DNA of the CDR3: TGCGCCAGCACTTCAGCGACAGGGGCGCACACAGATACGCAGTATTTT. This codes for CASTSATGAHTDTQYF.

The J gene is TRBJ2-7, the V gene TRBV5-5; no clear D. Trimming left V 2 bases short and J 6 bases short, with 6 bases between. CDR1 is SGHKS and CDR2 is YYEKEE in the germline V gene (reference sequence). CDR3 size: 11 residues. In nucleotides, the CDR3 is TGTGCCAGCAGCTTCAAGAGCGAGCAGTACTTC. Its translation is CASSFKSEQYF.

The CDR3 protein is CASSPLPGQGGPGNTIYF. The CDR3 DNA sequence: TGTGCCAGCAGCCCGCTCCCGGGACAGGGGGGTCCTGGAAACACCATATATTTT. The chain combines TRBV14 with TRBJ1-3; TRBD1 aligns across 11 bases. The CDR3 spans 18 residues. V lost 4 bases to trimming and J lost 2 bases; unmatched junction nucleotides: 10. Germline lookup yields CDR1 SGHDN and CDR2 FVKESK.

Here the CDR3 reads CASGRDSYEQYF. The CDR3 DNA sequence: TGCGCCAGCGGGCGGGACTCCTACGAGCAGTACTTC. The gene calls are TRBV5-1 and TRBJ2-7, with D maybe TRBD2 (6 bases). Germline V gives CDR1 SGHRS, CDR2 YFSETQ. The CDR3 consists of 12 residues. V was shortened by 7 bases and J by 0 bases, with 8 bases between the two germline ends.

V and J are TRBV14 and TRBJ1-2, with no clear D. This CDR3 is built from 14 residues. Germline CDR1 SGHDN, CDR2 FVKESK. Trimming took 3 bases from V and 8 from J, leaving 16 bases between them. CDR3 DNA sequence: TGTGCCAGCAGCCAGGACTACGGACGGTCCGGCTACACCTTC. Protein sequence: CASSQDYGRSGYTF.

This sequence joins TRBV4-1 and TRBJ1-6, with TRBD1 identical over 7 bases. The germline V gene encodes CDR1 MGHRA and CDR2 YSYEKL. This CDR3 spans 15 amino acids. The trim removed 2 bases at V and 9 bases at J, leaving 7 bases unmatched. CDR3 protein: CASSQHKDRSSPLHF. The CDR3 DNA reads as TGCGCCAGCAGCCAACATAAGGACAGGTCTTCACCCCTCCACTTT.

The rearrangement links TRBV11-3 to TRBJ2-3, with 9 positions matching TRBD2. CDR1 and CDR2 from the germline V gene are SGHNT and YENEEA. J lost 0 bases, V lost 6 bases, and 10 bases had no gene match. The CDR3 is 17 amino acids. The CDR3 loop is CASSHGLAPASTDTQYF. DNA for the CDR3: TGTGCCAGCAGTCACGGACTAGCGCCCGCTAGCACAGATACGCAGTATTTT.

V and J are TRBV6-5 and TRBJ2-1, with D unclear. Trimming cost V 8 bases and J 3 bases, with 5 bases left between them. The germline V gene has CDR1 MNHEY and CDR2 SVGAGI. The CDR3 consists of 11 residues. Here the CDR3 DNA reads TGTGCCAGCCGCGGCTACAATGAGCAGTTCTTC. Translating it yields CASRGYNEQFF.

The chain carries TRBV4-1 and TRBJ1-1, with D possibly matching TRBD1 (6 bases). V was clipped by 1 base and J by 8 bases, with 11 bases between them. Germline V gives CDR1 MGHRA, CDR2 YSYEKL. The length of the CDR3 is 13 residues. Here the CDR3 reads CASSQVGAAEAFF. The CDR3 DNA is TGCGCCAGCAGCCAAGTGGGGGCGGCAGAAGCTTTCTTT.

The chain has TRBV28 and TRBJ1-5, with a weak D call TRBD1 (6 bases). CDR3 length equals 14 residues. V was trimmed by 5 bases and J by 6 bases, leaving 14 bases between them. Germline lookup yields CDR1 MDHEN and CDR2 SYDVKM. Written as DNA, the CDR3 is TGTGCCAGCAGTCCGCCGGGGGGCCTTCAGCCCCAGCATTTT. Translated: CASSPPGGLQPQHF.

V gene TRBV5-1 combines with J gene TRBJ2-7; D unclear. Germline CDR1 reads SGHRS; CDR2 reads YFSETQ. The CDR3 is 13 amino acids. V was cut by 1 base and J by 9 bases, with 14 bases left in between. The CDR3 loop is CASSLPGDRRQYF. As DNA, the CDR3 is TGCGCCAGCAGCTTGCCCGGAGACCGAAGGCAGTACTTC.

The chain has TRBV5-4 and TRBJ2-1, with D maybe TRBD2 (6 bases). Germline CDR1 reads SGHNT; CDR2 reads YYREEE (reference sequence). CDR3 length: 16 amino acids. Trimming stripped 3 bases from V and 7 bases from J, with 20 bases between. For the CDR3, the DNA is TGTGCCAGCAGCTCCCCCGGGGCCGGGAGCCGGAATGAGCAGTTCTTC. Translated, it gives CASSSPGAGSRNEQFF.

The chain combines TRBV6-5 with TRBJ2-7; D perhaps matches TRBD1 (6 bases). The ends were cut back, 4 bases at V and 0 bases at J, with 13 bases in the middle. Germline V gene data show CDR1 as MNHEY and CDR2 as SVGAGI. This CDR3 is 15 amino acids long. CDR3 nucleotide sequence: TGTGCCAGCAGTTCATCGGGACAAAGCTCCTACGAGCAGTACTTC. Amino acid sequence: CASSSSGQSSYEQYF.

This clone appeared once. The chain is built from TRBV4-1 and TRBJ2-7, with 7 positions matching TRBD2. Per the germline V gene, CDR1 is MGHRA and CDR2 is YSYEKL. The V gene end was trimmed by 1 base and the J gene end by 3 bases; junction bases not matched to a gene: 3. The CDR3 covers 14 residues. The CDR3 spells CASSQGGGNYEQYF. CDR3 sequence (DNA): TGCGCCAGCAGCCAAGGGGGGGGGAACTACGAGCAGTACTTC.

This clone was observed a single time. The chain links TRBV2 to TRBJ2-5, with TRBD2 matching over 9 bases. The CDR3 runs 16 residues. After removal of 3 bases from V and 5 bases from J, the junction contained 10 bases not matched to a gene. Germline loops: CDR1 SNHLY, CDR2 FYNNEI. Here the CDR3 reads CASSDGTSRLWETQYF. The CDR3 bases are TGTGCCAGCAGTGATGGGACTAGCAGGTTATGGGAGACCCAGTACTTC.